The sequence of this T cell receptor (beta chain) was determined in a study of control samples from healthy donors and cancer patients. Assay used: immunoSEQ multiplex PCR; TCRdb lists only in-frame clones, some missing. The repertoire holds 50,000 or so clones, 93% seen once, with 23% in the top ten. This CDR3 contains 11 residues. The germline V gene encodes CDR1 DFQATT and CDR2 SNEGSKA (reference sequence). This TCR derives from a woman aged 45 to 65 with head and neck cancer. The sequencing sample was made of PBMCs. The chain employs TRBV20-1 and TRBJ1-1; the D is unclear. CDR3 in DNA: TGCAGACCGGGAGGGAACACTGAAGCTTTCTTT. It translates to CRPGGNTEAFF.